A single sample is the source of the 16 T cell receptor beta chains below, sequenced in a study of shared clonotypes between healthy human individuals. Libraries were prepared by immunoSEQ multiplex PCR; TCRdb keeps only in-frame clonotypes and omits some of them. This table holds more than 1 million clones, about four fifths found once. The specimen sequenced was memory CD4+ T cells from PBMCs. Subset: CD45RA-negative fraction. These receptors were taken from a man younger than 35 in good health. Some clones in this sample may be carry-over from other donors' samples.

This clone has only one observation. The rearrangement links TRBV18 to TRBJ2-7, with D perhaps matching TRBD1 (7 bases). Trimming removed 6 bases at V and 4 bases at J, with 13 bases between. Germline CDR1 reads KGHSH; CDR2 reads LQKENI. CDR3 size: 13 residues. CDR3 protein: CASSAGQKYEQYF. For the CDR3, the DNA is TGTGCCAGCTCCGCGGGACAGAAGTACGAGCAGTACTTC.

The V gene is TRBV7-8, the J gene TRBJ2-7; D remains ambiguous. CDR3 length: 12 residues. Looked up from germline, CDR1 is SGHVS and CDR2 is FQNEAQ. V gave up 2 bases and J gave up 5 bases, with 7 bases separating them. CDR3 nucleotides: TGTGCCAGCAGCTTATTTTTGGACGAGCAGTACTTC. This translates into CASSLFLDEQYF. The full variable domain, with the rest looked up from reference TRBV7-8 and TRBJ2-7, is GAGVSQSPRYKVAKRGQDVALRCDPISGHVSLFWYQQALGQGPEFLTYFQNEAQLDKSGLPSDRFFAERPEGSVSTLKIQRTQQEDSAVYLCASSLFLDEQYFGPGTRLTVT.

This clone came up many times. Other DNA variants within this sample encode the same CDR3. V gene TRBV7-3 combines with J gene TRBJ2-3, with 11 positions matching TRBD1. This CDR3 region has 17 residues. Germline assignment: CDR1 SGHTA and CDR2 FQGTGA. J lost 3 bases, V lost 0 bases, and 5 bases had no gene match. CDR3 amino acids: CASSLTGQGERTDTQYF. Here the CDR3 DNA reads TGTGCCAGCAGCTTAACGGGACAGGGGGAGAGGACAGATACGCAGTATTTT. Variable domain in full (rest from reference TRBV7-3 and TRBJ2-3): GAGVSQTPSNKVTEKGKYVELRCDPISGHTALYWYRQSLGQGPEFLIYFQGTGAADDSGLPNDRFFAVRPEGSVSTLKIQRTERGDSAVYLCASSLTGQGERTDTQYFGPGTRLTVL.

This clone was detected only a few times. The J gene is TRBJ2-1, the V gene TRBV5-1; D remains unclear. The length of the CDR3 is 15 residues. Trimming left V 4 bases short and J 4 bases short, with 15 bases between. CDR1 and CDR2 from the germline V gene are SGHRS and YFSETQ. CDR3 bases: TGCGCCAGCAGCGCAAATCTAGGAGATTACAATGAGCAGTTCTTC. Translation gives CASSANLGDYNEQFF.

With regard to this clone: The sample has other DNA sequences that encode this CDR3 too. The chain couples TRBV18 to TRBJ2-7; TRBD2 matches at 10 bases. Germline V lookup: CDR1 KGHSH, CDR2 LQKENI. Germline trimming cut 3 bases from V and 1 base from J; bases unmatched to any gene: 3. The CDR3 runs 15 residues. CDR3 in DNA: TGTGCCAGCTCACCCCCTAGCGGGAGTTCCTACGAGCAGTACTTC. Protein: CASSPPSGSSYEQYF.

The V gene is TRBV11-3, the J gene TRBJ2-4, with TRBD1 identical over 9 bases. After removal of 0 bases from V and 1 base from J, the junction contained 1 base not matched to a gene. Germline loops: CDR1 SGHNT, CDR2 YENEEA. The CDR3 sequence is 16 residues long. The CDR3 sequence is CASSLDGTGAKNIQYF. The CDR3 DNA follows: TGTGCCAGCAGCTTAGACGGGACAGGGGCCAAAAACATTCAGTACTTC.

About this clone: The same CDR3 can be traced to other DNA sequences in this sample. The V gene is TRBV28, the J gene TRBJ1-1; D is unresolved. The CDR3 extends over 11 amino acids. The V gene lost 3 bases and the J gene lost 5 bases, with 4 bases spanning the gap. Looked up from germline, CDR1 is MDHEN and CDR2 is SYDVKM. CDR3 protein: CASSFGTEAFF. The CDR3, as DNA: TGTGCCAGCAGTTTTGGAACTGAAGCTTTCTTT. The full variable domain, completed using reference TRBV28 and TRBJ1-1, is DVKVTQSSRYLVKRTGEKVFLECVQDMDHENMFWYRQDPGLGLRLIYFSYDVKMKEKGDIPEGYSVSREKKERFSLILESASTNQTSMYLCASSFGTEAFFGQGTRLTVV.

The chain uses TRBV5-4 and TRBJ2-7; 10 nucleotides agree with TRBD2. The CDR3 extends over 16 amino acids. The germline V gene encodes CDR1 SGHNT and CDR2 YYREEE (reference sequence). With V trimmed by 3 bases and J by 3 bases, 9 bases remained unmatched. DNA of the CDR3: TGTGCCAGCAGCTCAATCGGACTAGCGGCTAACTACGAGCAGTACTTC. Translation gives CASSSIGLAANYEQYF. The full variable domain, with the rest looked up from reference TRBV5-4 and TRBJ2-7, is ETGVTQSPTHLIKTRGQQVTLRCSSQSGHNTVSWYQQALGQGPQFIFQYYREEENGRGNFPPRFSGLQFPNYSSELNVNALELDDSALYLCASSSIGLAANYEQYFGPGTRLTVT.

CDR3 region: CASSSTQGPRREKLFF. For the CDR3, the DNA is TGTGCCAGCAGCTCTACTCAGGGCCCCCGAAGGGAAAAACTGTTTTTT. The chain carries TRBV14 and TRBJ1-4; D perhaps matches TRBD1 (5 bases). CDR1 SGHDN and CDR2 FVKESK come from the germline V gene. Trimming shortened V by 5 bases and J by 8 bases, and 21 bases separated the two germline ends. This CDR3 is 16 amino acids long.

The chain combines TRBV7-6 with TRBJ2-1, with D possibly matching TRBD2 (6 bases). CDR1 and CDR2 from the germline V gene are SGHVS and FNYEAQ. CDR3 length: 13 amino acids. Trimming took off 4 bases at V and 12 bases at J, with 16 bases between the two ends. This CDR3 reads CASSSSLGGSQFF. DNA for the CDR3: TGTGCCAGCAGCTCGAGTCTTGGGGGGTCGCAGTTCTTC.

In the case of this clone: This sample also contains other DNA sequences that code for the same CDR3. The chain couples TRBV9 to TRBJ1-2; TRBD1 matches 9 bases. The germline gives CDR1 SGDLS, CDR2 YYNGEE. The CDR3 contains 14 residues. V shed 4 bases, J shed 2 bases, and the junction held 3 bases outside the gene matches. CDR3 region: CASSPGQGNYGYTF. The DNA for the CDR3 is TGTGCCAGCAGCCCCGGACAGGGGAACTATGGCTACACCTTC.

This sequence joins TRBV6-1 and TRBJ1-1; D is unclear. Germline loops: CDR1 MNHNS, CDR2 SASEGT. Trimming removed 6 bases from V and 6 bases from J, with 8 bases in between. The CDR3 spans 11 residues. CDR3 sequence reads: CASSHGPEAFF. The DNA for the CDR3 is TGTGCCAGCAGCCACGGCCCTGAAGCTTTCTTT.

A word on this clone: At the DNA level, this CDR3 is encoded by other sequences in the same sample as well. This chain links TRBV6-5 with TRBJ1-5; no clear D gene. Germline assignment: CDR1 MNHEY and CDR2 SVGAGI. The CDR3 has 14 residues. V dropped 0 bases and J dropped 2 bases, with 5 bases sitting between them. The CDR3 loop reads CASSYSAGNQPQHF. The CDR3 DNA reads TGTGCCAGCAGTTACTCGGCCGGCAATCAGCCCCAGCATTTT.

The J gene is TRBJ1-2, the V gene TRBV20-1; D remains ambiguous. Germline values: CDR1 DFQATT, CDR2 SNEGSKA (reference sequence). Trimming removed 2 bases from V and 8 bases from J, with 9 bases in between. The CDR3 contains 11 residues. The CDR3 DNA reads TGCAGTGCTAGACTGAAAAGGGGCTACACCTTC. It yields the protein CSARLKRGYTF.

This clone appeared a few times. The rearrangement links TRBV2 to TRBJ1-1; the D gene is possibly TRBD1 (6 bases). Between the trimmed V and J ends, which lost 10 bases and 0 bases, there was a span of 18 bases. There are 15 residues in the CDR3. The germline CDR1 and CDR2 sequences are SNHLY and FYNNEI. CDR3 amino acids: CATRWYRVVNTEAFF. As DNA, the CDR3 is TGTGCCACCAGGTGGTACAGGGTGGTGAACACTGAAGCTTTCTTT.

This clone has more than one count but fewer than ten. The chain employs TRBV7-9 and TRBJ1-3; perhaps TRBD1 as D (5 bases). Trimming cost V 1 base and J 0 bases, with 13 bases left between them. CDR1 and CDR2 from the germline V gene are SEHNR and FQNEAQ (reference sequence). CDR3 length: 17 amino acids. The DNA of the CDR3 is TGTGCCAGCAGCTTAGGGGCGGGACGGCTCTCTGGAAACACCATATATTTT. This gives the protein CASSLGAGRLSGNTIYF.